This entry describes one T cell receptor (beta chain). What it binds is not known. This specimen comes from a study of T cells expressing NK-cell markers. Study background: Eight donors were sequenced, seven testing HCMV-seropositive and one testing seronegative. Study-wide results and limits: Whether expanded NKG2C-expressing T cell clones recognize HCMV is unknown.

With UMIs, 5'RACE template switching was used to make TCR beta cDNA. TCRdb reanalyzed the 5' RACE reads, giving one entry per CDR3 protein sequence and no DNA. Recorded here are approximately 550,000 distinct CDR3 sequences; the top ten clones represent roughly 3.6%. CDR3 length equals 13 residues. The germline V gene has CDR1 SGHRS and CDR2 YFSETQ. The specimen sequenced was blood T cells: a sorted CD56 or NKG2C T cell subset, CD4+ or CD8+ T cells, or bulk PBMC T cells (not recorded which). This chain uses TRBV5-1 with TRBJ2-3. The receptor comes from a man aged 18 to 29 in good health. CDR3: CASSWVTPDTQYF.